The present entry profiles one T cell receptor (beta chain) with its context. Its antigen is undetermined. RNA transcripts gave rise to amplified TCR beta CDR3 regions. Initially, a first-round RT-PCR of the TCR CDR3 employed the HTBI primer set. MiXCR, run by TCRdb on the multiplex PCR reads, gives a single entry per CDR3 protein. The sample has about 560,000 distinct CDR3 sequences; around 46% are singletons. This entry comes from a study of T cells in Graves' hyperthyroidism and ophthalmopathy. Study conclusions and caveats: Peripheral blood also featured most of the thyroid clonotypes expanded above 0.001. Stable hyperthyroidism and ophthalmopathy were separated using 13 V-J signatures. Prediction of ophthalmopathy progression came a median roughly 6.6 months pre-onset.

When ophthalmopathy did not progress within 18 months, Graves' hyperthyroidism was considered stable. Germline V CDR1 and CDR2: SQVTM, ANQGSEA. The CDR3 extends over 14 amino acids. The germline V and J ends were trimmed by 6 bases and 6 bases, with 20 bases remaining between them. This TCR was sampled from a woman younger than 35 with Graves' hyperthyroidism. This chain uses TRBV29-1 with TRBJ1-1; no clear D gene. Sequencing was carried out using peripheral blood or thyroid tissue (not recorded which). The CDR3 region is CSVVGNTVRAEAFF. CDR3 coding DNA: TGCAGCGTCGTGGGAAACACCGTGCGGGCTGAAGCTTTCTTT.